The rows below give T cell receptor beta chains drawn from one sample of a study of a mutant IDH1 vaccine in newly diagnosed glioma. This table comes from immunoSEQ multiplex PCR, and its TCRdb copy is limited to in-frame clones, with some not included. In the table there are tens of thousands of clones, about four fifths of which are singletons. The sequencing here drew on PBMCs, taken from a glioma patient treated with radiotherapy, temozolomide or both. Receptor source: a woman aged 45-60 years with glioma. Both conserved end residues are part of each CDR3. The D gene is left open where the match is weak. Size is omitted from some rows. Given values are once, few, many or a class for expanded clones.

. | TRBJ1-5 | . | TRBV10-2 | CASSESRGNQPQHF | TGCGCCAGCAGTGAGTCGAGGGGCAATCAGCCCCAGCATTTT
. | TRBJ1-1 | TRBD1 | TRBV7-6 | CASSQTGTAMNTEAFF | TGTGCCAGCAGCCAAACCGGGACAGCGATGAACACTGAAGCTTTCTTT
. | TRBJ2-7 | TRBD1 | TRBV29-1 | CSGQGTYEQYF | TGCAGCGGACAGGGAACCTACGAGCAGTACTTC
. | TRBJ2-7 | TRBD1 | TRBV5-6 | CASSLSDRGIYEQYF | TGTGCCAGCAGCTTGTCGGACAGGGGTATCTACGAGCAGTACTTC
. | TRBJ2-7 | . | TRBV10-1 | CASSATYEQYF | TGCGCCAGCAGTGCCACCTACGAGCAGTACTTC
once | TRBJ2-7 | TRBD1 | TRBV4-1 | CASSQRDREDEQYF | TGCGCCAGCAGCCAACGGGACAGGGAGGACGAGCAGTACTTC
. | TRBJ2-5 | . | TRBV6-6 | CASSHRRETQYF | TGTGCCAGCAGCCACCGACGGGAGACCCAGTACTTC
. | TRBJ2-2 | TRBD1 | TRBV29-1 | CSGGDRDTGGELFF | TGCAGCGGGGGGGACAGGGATACCGGCGGGGAGCTGTTTTTT
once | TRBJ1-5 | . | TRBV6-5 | CASSYSVGIDQPQHF | TGTGCCAGCAGTTACTCCGTTGGGATTGATCAGCCCCAGCATTTT
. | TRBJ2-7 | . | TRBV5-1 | CASSYPESSYEQYF | TGCGCCAGCAGCTACCCCGAGAGCTCCTACGAGCAGTACTTC
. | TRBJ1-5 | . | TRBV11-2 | CASSPGDNQPQHF | TGTGCCAGCAGCCCGGGCGACAATCAGCCCCAGCATTTT
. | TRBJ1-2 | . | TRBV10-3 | CAISDGADPNYGYTF | TGTGCCATCAGTGATGGGGCAGATCCTAACTATGGCTACACCTTC
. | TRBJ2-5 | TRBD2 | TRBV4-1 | CASSRANDAGGTETQYF | TGCGCCAGCAGCCGTGCGAACGACGCGGGGGGCACGGAGACCCAGTACTTC
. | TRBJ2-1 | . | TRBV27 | CASSLSPKDEQFF | TGTGCCAGCAGTTTATCCCCCAAAGATGAGCAGTTCTTC
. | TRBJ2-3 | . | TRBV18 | CASSLGGLGDTQYF | TGTGCCAGCTCCCTCGGGGGGCTCGGAGATACGCAGTATTTT
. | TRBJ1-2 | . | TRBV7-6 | CASSPQGYGYTF | TGTGCCAGCAGCCCACAGGGCTATGGCTACACCTTC
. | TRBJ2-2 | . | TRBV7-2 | CASRLAGDTGELFF | TGTGCCAGCAGATTAGCAGGGGACACCGGGGAGCTGTTTTTT
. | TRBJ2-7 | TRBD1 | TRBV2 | CASSVRQGKAYEQYF | TGTGCCAGCAGTGTTAGACAGGGGAAGGCGTACGAGCAGTACTTC
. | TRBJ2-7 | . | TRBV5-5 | CASSFQVGYEQYF | TGTGCCAGCAGCTTTCAGGTCGGCTACGAGCAGTACTTC
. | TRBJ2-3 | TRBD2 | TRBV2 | CAARSGGADTQYF | TGTGCCGCACGTAGCGGGGGGGCAGATACGCAGTATTTT
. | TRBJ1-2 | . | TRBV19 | CASSRGATNYGYTF | TGTGCCAGTAGTCGAGGGGCTACTAACTATGGCTACACCTTC
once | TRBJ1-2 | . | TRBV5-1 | CASSFLGAVDYGYTF | TGCGCCAGCAGCTTCTTAGGGGCGGTGGACTATGGCTACACCTTC
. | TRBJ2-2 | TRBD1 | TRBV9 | CASTWGDRGRPGGDTGELFF | TGTGCCAGCACCTGGGGGGACAGGGGCCGCCCCGGGGGGGACACCGGGGAGCTGTTTTTT
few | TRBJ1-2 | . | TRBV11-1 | CASSFQNYGYTF | TGTGCCAGCAGCTTCCAAAACTATGGCTACACCTTC
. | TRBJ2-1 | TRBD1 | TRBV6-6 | CASRTGGVYNEQFF | TGTGCCAGCAGGACAGGGGGCGTCTACAATGAGCAGTTCTTC
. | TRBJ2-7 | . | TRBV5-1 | CASSSGDKPQQYF | TGCGCCAGCAGCTCTGGGGACAAACCTCAGCAGTACTTC
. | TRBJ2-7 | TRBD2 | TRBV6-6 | CASSYREGVTYEQYF | TGTGCCAGCAGTTACCGGGAGGGGGTAACTTACGAGCAGTACTTC